Below are 30 T cell receptor beta chains sequenced from a single sample in a study of regulatory and conventional T cells in RAG deficiency. Assay used: immunoSEQ multiplex PCR; TCRdb lists only in-frame clones, some missing. The sample records 150 to 200 clones, around 85% being singletons. Regulatory T cells were sorted from blood as CD4+ CD25-high CD127-low cells. Sequencing used Tregs sorted from blood. The source is a human donor with RAG deficiency presenting as combined immunodeficiency.

The chain carries TRBV27 and TRBJ2-1; no clear D. The CDR3 runs 13 residues. CDR1 is MNHEY and CDR2 is SMNVEV in the germline V gene (reference sequence). V dropped 2 bases and J dropped 6 bases, with 8 bases sitting between them. The CDR3 region has the DNA TGTGCCAGCAGTTTACCCCTTAGCAATGAGCAGTTCTTC. Its translation: CASSLPLSNEQFF.

The rearrangement links TRBV7-9 to TRBJ2-3; D gene unclear. Trimming left V 3 bases short and J 2 bases short, with 0 bases between. In germline, CDR1 is SEHNR, CDR2 FQNEAQ (reference sequence). The CDR3 has 11 residues. This CDR3 is CASSFTDTQYF. DNA of the CDR3: TGTGCCAGCAGCTTCACAGATACGCAGTATTTT.

The CDR3 nucleotides are TGTGCCAGCAGTTCTTACAATGAGCAGTTCTTC. This sequence encodes CASSSYNEQFF. The chain joins TRBV28 to TRBJ2-1, with unresolved D. The CDR3 consists of 11 residues. Between the trimmed V and J ends, which lost 4 bases and 4 bases, there was a span of 2 bases. Germline CDR1 and CDR2: MDHEN and SYDVKM.

The rearrangement links TRBV1 to TRBJ1-2. TRBV1 is termed a pseudogene. CDR3 size: 17 residues. CDR3 sequence: CTSRFDSLCERTYGYTF. The CDR3 bases are TGCACCAGCAGATTCGATAGTTTGTGCGAAAGGACCTATGGCTACACCTTC.

This clone has a single count. The rearrangement joins TRBV19 to TRBJ2-7, with a weak D call TRBD2 (5 bases). V lost 3 bases and J lost 4, with 10 bases in between. Per germline, CDR1 LNHDA and CDR2 SQIVND (reference sequence). The CDR3 totals 13 residues. The CDR3 sequence is CASSMRVGYEQYF. The CDR3 nucleotides read TGTGCCAGTAGTATGAGGGTGGGGTACGAGCAGTACTTC.

The rearrangement uses TRBV5-1 and TRBJ2-3, with D uncertain. V lost 1 base and J 2 bases, leaving 2 bases between the germline ends. CDR1 is SGHRS, CDR2 YFSETQ, per germline. CDR3 length: 12 amino acids. The CDR3, as DNA: TGCGCCAGCAGCTTGCCCACAGATACGCAGTATTTT. Encoded protein: CASSLPTDTQYF.

This chain connects TRBV30 to TRBJ2-7; no definite D call. The germline V gene encodes CDR1 GTSNPN and CDR2 SVGIG (reference sequence). This CDR3 has 11 amino acids. V dropped 1 base and J dropped 2 bases, with 3 bases sitting between them. CDR3 sequence reads: CAWSGAYEQYF. The CDR3 DNA sequence: TGTGCCTGGAGTGGGGCCTACGAGCAGTACTTC.

The rearrangement links TRBV28 to TRBJ1-1; D unresolved. The CDR3 has 12 amino acids. CDR1 MDHEN and CDR2 SYDVKM come from the germline V gene. V was clipped by 6 bases and J by 0 bases, with 5 bases between them. The CDR3 loop reads CASRRMNTEAFF. DNA of the CDR3: TGTGCCAGCAGGCGCATGAACACTGAAGCTTTCTTT.

This chain connects TRBV20-1 to TRBJ1-4; no reliable D call. CDR1 DFQATT and CDR2 SNEGSKA come from the germline V gene (reference sequence). The V end was cut by 6 bases, the J end by 7 bases, with 6 bases between. This CDR3 comprises 10 residues. The DNA of the CDR3 is TGCAGTGCCGTGGGTGAAAAACTGTTTTTT. Amino acids: CSAVGEKLFF.

V gene TRBV15 combines with J gene TRBJ1-1; D gene unclear. This CDR3 spans 12 amino acids. Looked up from germline, CDR1 is LNHNV and CDR2 is YYDKDF (reference sequence). V was clipped by 1 base and J by 3 bases, with 3 bases between them. CDR3 amino acids: CATSRVYTEAFF. As DNA, the CDR3 is TGTGCCACCAGCAGAGTTTACACTGAAGCTTTCTTT.

This clone occurred once. V usage is TRBV28 and J usage is TRBJ2-7, with D hard to call. The V end was cut by 5 bases, the J end by 0 bases, with 8 bases between. Germline CDR1 is MDHEN and CDR2 is SYDVKM. This CDR3 is built from 13 residues. The CDR3 DNA sequence: TGTGCCAGCAGTCTCTTAAGCTCCTACGAGCAGTACTTC. It is translated as CASSLLSSYEQYF.

The genes are TRBV6-1 and TRBJ2-7; no firm D call. V was shortened by 5 bases and J by 0 bases, with 2 bases between the two germline ends. Germline V gene lookup returns CDR1 MNHNS and CDR2 SASEGT. This CDR3 has 11 amino acids. The CDR3 DNA sequence: TGTGCCAGCAGTAACTCCTACGAGCAGTACTTC. As protein: CASSNSYEQYF.

Concerning this clone: The junction does not match germline at one end; this may be a read error. The CDR3 loop is CASSRTGNGTQCF. The CDR3 DNA sequence: TGTGCCAGCAGCCGGACAGGGAACGGCACTCAGTGCTTC. This chain connects TRBV6-5 to TRBJ2-4; TRBD1 matches at 8 bases. The CDR3 covers 13 residues. CDR1 is MNHEY, CDR2 SVGAGI, per germline.

This clone was detected once. CDR3: CASSWDRSDQPQHF. In nucleotides, the CDR3 is TGTGCCAGCAGTTGGGACCGGTCGGATCAGCCCCAGCATTTT. This chain uses TRBV6-5 with TRBJ1-5; tentatively, D is TRBD1 (5 bases). From germline, CDR1 is MNHEY and CDR2 SVGAGI. V dropped 4 bases and J dropped 5 bases, with 12 bases sitting between them. CDR3 length: 14 residues.

This clone appeared a single time. This chain links TRBV11-2 with TRBJ1-2; no clear D. The CDR3 totals 12 residues. The V gene's germline CDR1 is SGHAT and CDR2 FQNNGV. V lost 0 bases to trimming and J lost 4 bases, with 3 bases between them. CDR3 loop: CASSLEGYGYTF. Here the CDR3 DNA reads TGTGCCAGCAGCTTAGAGGGCTATGGCTACACCTTC.

The chain carries TRBV19 and TRBJ2-6; perhaps TRBD1 as D (6 bases). Germline CDR1 LNHDA, CDR2 SQIVND (reference sequence). This CDR3 region has 18 residues. Deletions cut 4 bases from V and 15 bases from J, with 31 bases between. Here the CDR3 reads CASSNSGTNTKSGQRLTF. CDR3 nucleotide sequence: TGTGCCAGTAGTAATTCAGGGACAAATACAAAGTCGGGCCAACGCCTGACTTTC.

Only a few counts were recorded for this clone. The chain has TRBV25-1 and TRBJ2-7; TRBD2 is a possible D gene (5 bases). Germline lookup yields CDR1 MGHDK and CDR2 SYGVNS. V was pared by 3 bases and J by 2 bases, with 11 bases between. The CDR3 runs to 14 residues. CDR3: CASSDSLRAYEQYF. In DNA, the CDR3 is TGTGCCAGCAGTGACTCCTTGCGGGCCTACGAGCAGTACTTC.

The sample holds a few counts of this clone. The chain uses TRBV4-3 and TRBJ1-1; D remains ambiguous. V was shortened by 2 bases and J by 9 bases, with 7 bases between the two germline ends. The CDR3 runs 11 residues. From germline, CDR1 is LGHNA and CDR2 YSLEER. CDR3 in DNA: TGCGCCAGCAGCCAACTAGCTCAAGCTTTCTTT. The encoded protein is CASSQLAQAFF.

V gene TRBV27 combines with J gene TRBJ2-7; D is ambiguous. The CDR3 sequence is 11 residues long. Per germline, CDR1 MNHEY and CDR2 SMNVEV (reference sequence). Between the trimmed V and J ends, which lost 6 bases and 3 bases, there was a span of 6 bases. The chain's CDR3 is CASREGYEQYF. CDR3 DNA sequence: TGTGCCAGCAGGGAAGGCTACGAGCAGTACTTC.

The chain joins TRBV21-1 to TRBJ1-5. TRBV21-1 has pseudogene status. The CDR3 contains 17 residues. CDR3 DNA: TGTGCCAGCAGCTACGGAATGCTACATTGGCATCATCAGCCCCAGCATTTT. Translation gives CASSYGMLHWHHQPQHF.

The chain employs TRBV6-6 and TRBJ2-5; unclear D gene. V lost 0 bases and J 5 bases, leaving 4 bases between the germline ends. This CDR3 is 12 amino acids long. Germline V gene sequence: CDR1 MNHNY, CDR2 SVGAGI (reference sequence). The CDR3 is CASSYSMETQYF. The CDR3 region has the DNA TGTGCCAGCAGTTACTCGATGGAGACCCAGTACTTC.

V and J are TRBV7-6 and TRBJ1-2; D is ambiguous. The CDR3 sequence is 16 residues long. Germline V CDR1 and CDR2: SGHVS, FNYEAQ. The V and J ends lost 5 bases and 4 bases respectively, with 20 bases between them. In DNA form, the CDR3 reads TGTGCCAGCAGCATAGGAATTGACTCGAAGACCTATGGCTACACCTTC. The encoded protein is CASSIGIDSKTYGYTF. The variable domain in full, with the rest retrieved from reference TRBV7-6 and TRBJ1-2, is GAGVSQSPRYKVTKRGQDVALRCDPISGHVSLYWYRQALGQGPEFLTYFNYEAQQDKSGLPNDRFSAERPEGSISTLTIQRTEQRDSAMYRCASSIGIDSKTYGYTFGSGTRLTVV.

The chain couples TRBV9 to TRBJ1-1; unclear D gene. Germline V gene lookup returns CDR1 SGDLS and CDR2 YYNGEE. This CDR3 contains 14 residues. Trimming stripped 0 bases from V and 0 bases from J, with 6 bases between. CDR3 amino acids: CASSVVGLNTEAFF. CDR3 DNA sequence: TGTGCCAGCAGCGTAGTCGGACTGAACACTGAAGCTTTCTTT.

This clone was observed a few times. The chain recombines TRBV7-3 with TRBJ2-3, with D uncertain. The V end lost 5 bases, the J end lost 2 bases, and 2 bases lay between the germline ends. Per the germline V gene, CDR1 is SGHTA and CDR2 is FQGTGA. The CDR3 contains 11 residues. CDR3 DNA: TGTGCCAGCAGCCACACAGATACGCAGTATTTT. It yields the protein CASSHTDTQYF.

The chain links TRBV7-1 to TRBJ1-2; the D is unclear. TRBV7-1 is annotated as an ORF whose role is uncertain. There are 17 residues in the CDR3. With 5 bases removed from V and 4 bases from J, the gap between germline ends came to 23 bases. As DNA, the CDR3 is TGTGCCAGCAGCCCGCCAGCTAACGAGGGAAAGACCTATGGCTACACCTTC. Translating it yields CASSPPANEGKTYGYTF.

This sequence joins TRBV9 and TRBJ2-3; D gene ambiguous. V lost 0 bases and J 6 bases, leaving 5 bases between the germline ends. Per the germline V gene, CDR1 is SGDLS and CDR2 is YYNGEE. The CDR3 is made up of 12 amino acids. CDR3 in DNA: TGTGCCAGCAGCGTAGCTTGGGATACGCAGTATTTT. Its translation is CASSVAWDTQYF.

This chain uses TRBV9 with TRBJ2-3, with D unclear. In germline, CDR1 is SGDLS, CDR2 YYNGEE. This CDR3 region has 13 residues. The germline V and J ends were trimmed by 0 bases and 5 bases, with 7 bases remaining between them. The CDR3 loop reads CASSVATRDTQYF. CDR3 nucleotide sequence: TGTGCCAGCAGCGTAGCTACAAGAGATACGCAGTATTTT.

This clone was counted between two and nine times. The rearrangement joins TRBV28 to TRBJ2-7; D uncertain. Germline V gives CDR1 MDHEN, CDR2 SYDVKM. CDR3 size: 13 residues. V lost 4 bases to trimming and J lost 7 bases, with 14 bases between them. The CDR3 nucleotides read TGTGCCAGCAGTTCAACCCCCCCTCGGGAGCAGTACTTC. This gives the protein CASSSTPPREQYF.

The CDR3: CAWTYRGLAAFF. The CDR3, as DNA: TGTGCCTGGACCTACCGGGGGTTAGCCGCGTTCTTC. The gene calls are TRBV30 and TRBJ2-1, with D perhaps matching TRBD2 (6 bases). V was clipped by 4 bases and J by 15 bases, with 19 bases between them. CDR1 and CDR2 from the germline V gene are GTSNPN and SVGIG (reference sequence). The CDR3 length is 12 residues.

V gene TRBV7-3 combines with J gene TRBJ2-3; the D is unclear. With 5 bases removed from V and 2 bases from J, the gap between germline ends came to 14 bases. This CDR3 comprises 15 residues. From germline, CDR1 is SGHTA and CDR2 FQGTGA. CDR3 DNA sequence: TGTGCCAGCAGCAACCGCACATCTTACACAGATACGCAGTATTTT. Encoded protein: CASSNRTSYTDTQYF.